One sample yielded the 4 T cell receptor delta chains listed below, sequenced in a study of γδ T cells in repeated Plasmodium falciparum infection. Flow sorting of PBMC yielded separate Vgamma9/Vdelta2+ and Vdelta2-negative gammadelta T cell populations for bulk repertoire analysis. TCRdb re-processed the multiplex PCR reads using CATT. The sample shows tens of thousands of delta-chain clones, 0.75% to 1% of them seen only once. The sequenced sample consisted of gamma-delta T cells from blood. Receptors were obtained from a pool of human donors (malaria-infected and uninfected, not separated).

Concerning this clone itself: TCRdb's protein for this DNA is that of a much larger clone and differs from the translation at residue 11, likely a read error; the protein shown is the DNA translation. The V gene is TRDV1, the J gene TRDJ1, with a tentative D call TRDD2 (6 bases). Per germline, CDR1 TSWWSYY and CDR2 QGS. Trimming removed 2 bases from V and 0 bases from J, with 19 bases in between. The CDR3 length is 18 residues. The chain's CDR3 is CALGEIPNRGVYTDKLIF. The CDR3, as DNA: TGTGCTCTTGGGGAAATTCCTAACCGGGGGGTCTACACCGATAAACTCATCTTT.

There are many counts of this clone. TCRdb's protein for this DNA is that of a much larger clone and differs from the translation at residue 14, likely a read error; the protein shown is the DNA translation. The CDR3, as DNA: TGTGCCTCCTGGGGGATACGAACTAACACCGATAAACTCACCTTT. This encodes CASWGIRTNTDKLTF. There is no J gene call, but TRDV3 is given as the V gene; TRDD3, the table's D call, lacks a check against the DNA. The CDR3 is 15 residues long. Germline V gene sequence: CDR1 TVYSNPD, CDR2 GDNSRS (reference sequence).

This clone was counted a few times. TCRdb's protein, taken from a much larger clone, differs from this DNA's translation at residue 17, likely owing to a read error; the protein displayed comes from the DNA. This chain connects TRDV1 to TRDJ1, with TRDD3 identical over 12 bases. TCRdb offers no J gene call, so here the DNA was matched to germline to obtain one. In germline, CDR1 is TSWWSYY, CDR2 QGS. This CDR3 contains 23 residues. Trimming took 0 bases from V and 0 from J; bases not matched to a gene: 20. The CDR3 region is CALGELWPDWGIQVRTHTDKLIF. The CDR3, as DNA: TGTGCTCTTGGGGAACTTTGGCCCGACTGGGGGATACAGGTCCGCACTCACACCGATAAACTCATCTTT.

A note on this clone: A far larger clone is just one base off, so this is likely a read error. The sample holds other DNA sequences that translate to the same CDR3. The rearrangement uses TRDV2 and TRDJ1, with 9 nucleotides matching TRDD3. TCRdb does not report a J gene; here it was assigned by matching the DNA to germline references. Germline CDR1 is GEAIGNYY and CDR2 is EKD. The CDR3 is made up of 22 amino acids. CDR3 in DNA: TGCGCCTGTGACACCGTTAAAGGAGTTAGTACCGGGGGATACCCCGACACCGATAAACTCATCTTT. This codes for CACDTVKGVSTGGYPDTDKLIF.